The 5 T cell receptor beta chains reported below all come from one sample, sequenced in a study of blood T cell repertoires in COVID-19. Clones were read by immunoSEQ multiplex PCR, and TCRdb kept only the in-frame ones, dropping some. The sample has about 200,000 clones; over 70% are singletons. The sequenced material came from peripheral blood. Receptors originate from a woman of 80 years or more with acute or convalescent COVID-19.

The rearrangement links TRBV5-1 to TRBJ2-1, with 7 bases fitting TRBD2. The ends lost 3 bases at V and 3 bases at J; junction bases unmatched: 9. Germline V gene data show CDR1 as SGHRS and CDR2 as YFSETQ. CDR3 length: 16 amino acids. The CDR3 DNA reads TGCGCCAGCAGCTGGGGAGCGGGAACTTTCTACAATGAGCAGTTCTTC. As protein: CASSWGAGTFYNEQFF.

The chain recombines TRBV10-3 with TRBJ1-5, with D possibly being TRBD1 (6 bases). CDR3 length equals 13 residues. Trimming shortened V by 6 bases and J by 3 bases, and 9 bases separated the two germline ends. Germline CDR1 reads ENHRY; CDR2 reads SYGVKD. Here the CDR3 reads CAIRGQVNQPQHF. DNA for the CDR3: TGTGCCATCAGGGGACAAGTCAATCAGCCCCAGCATTTT.

The V call is TRBV27, the J call TRBJ2-3; D uncertain. Trimming cost V 6 bases and J 0 bases, with 7 bases left between them. Germline CDR1 is MNHEY and CDR2 is SMNVEV (reference sequence). This CDR3 contains 13 residues. In DNA, the CDR3 is TGTGCCAGCAGACTGCCGAGCACAGATACGCAGTATTTT. Translated: CASRLPSTDTQYF.

This clone has just a few counts. CDR3 nucleotide sequence: TGTGCCATCAGTGAGACTGACCAGGGGAACGAAAAACTGTTTTTT. This sequence encodes CAISETDQGNEKLFF. This rearrangement joins TRBV10-3 to TRBJ1-4; D is possibly TRBD1 (6 bases). V lost 2 bases and J lost 8, with 15 bases in between. The CDR3 runs 15 residues. The germline V gene encodes CDR1 ENHRY and CDR2 SYGVKD.

This CDR3 reads CASSQAWDHVKGRVKPQHF. In nucleotides, the CDR3 is TGTGCCAGCAGCCAAGCCTGGGATCATGTTAAGGGCAGGGTAAAGCCCCAGCATTTT. This chain connects TRBV14 to TRBJ1-5, with D tentatively TRBD1 (5 bases). The CDR3 has 19 residues. Trimming left V 1 base short and J 8 bases short, with 27 bases between. Germline V gene data show CDR1 as SGHDN and CDR2 as FVKESK.